This T cell receptor (beta chain) was obtained from a study of T cell responses to AZD1222 COVID-19 vaccine. Study-level points and caveats: White British donors predominated, females outnumbered males, and clonal diversity was possibly underestimated. Per reports, nearly half of all spike-specific TCRs target regions that are unmutated in variants.

The germline gives CDR1 SGHRS, CDR2 YFSETQ. This CDR3 has 13 residues. V dropped 5 bases and J dropped 2 bases, with 10 bases sitting between them. About this clone itself: Its target is not known.

Profiled with immunoSEQ multiplex PCR; TCRdb holds only in-frame clones, not every one. Here the sample spans tens of thousands of clones, nearly 90% being singletons. The receptor's source is an adult who received the AZD1222 COVID-19 vaccine. The sequencing here drew on peripheral blood, taken 28 days after the second AZD1222 dose. The rearrangement uses TRBV5-1 and TRBJ1-1; D not certain. The chain's CDR3 is CASSPDLNTEAFF. CDR3 DNA sequence: TGCGCCAGCAGTCCTGACCTAAACACTGAAGCTTTCTTT.